This TCR beta chain was found in a study of OX40 agonist ivuxolimab in advanced cancers. Overall study: The treatment was a fully human IgG2 OX40 agonist, ivuxolimab. The eligibility criteria allowed prior anti-PD-1, anti-PD-L1 or anti-CTLA-4 therapy, and 40% had some. Study observations and caveats: In a subset of nonresponders, normalized T-cell clonal expansion was also low. On average, CD8+ T cells had more expanded clones than CD4+.

Turning to this clone: The antigen remains unidentified.

TCRdb keeps only in-frame clones here, not all; method: immunoSEQ multiplex PCR. The sample carries about 130,000 clones, over 75% recorded once. Here the sequenced sample was CD4+ or CD8+ T cells sorted from blood, taken in a trial of the OX40 agonist ivuxolimab. The clonotype originates from an adult with an advanced solid tumor such as melanoma, head and neck, liver or kidney cancer.

The DNA for the CDR3 is TGTGCCAGCAGTTTAGCGGGAGTGGGTCATGAGCAGTTCTTC. It is translated as CASSLAGVGHEQFF. The J gene is TRBJ2-1, the V gene TRBV27; 7 bases match TRBD2. With 2 bases clipped from V and 8 bases from J, the junction kept 6 bases outside the gene matches. Germline V gives CDR1 MNHEY, CDR2 SMNVEV (reference sequence). The CDR3 sequence is 14 residues long.